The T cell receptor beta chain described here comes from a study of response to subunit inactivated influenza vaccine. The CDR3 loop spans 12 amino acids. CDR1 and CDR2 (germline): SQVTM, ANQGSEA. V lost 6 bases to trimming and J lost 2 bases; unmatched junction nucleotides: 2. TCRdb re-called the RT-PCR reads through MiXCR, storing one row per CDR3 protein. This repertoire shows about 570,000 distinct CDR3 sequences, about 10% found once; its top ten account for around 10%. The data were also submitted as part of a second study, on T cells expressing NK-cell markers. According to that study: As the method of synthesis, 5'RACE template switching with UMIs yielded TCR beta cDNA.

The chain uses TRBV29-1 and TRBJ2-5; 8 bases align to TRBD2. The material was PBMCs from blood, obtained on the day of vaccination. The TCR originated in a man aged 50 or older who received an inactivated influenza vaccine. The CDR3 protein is CSVSSGQETQYF. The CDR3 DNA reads TGCAGCGTGTCTAGCGGGCAAGAGACCCAGTACTTC.